This T cell receptor beta chain was documented in a study of regulatory and conventional T cells in RAG deficiency. General observations from the study: Omenn syndrome and CID/AS patients had around 100-fold fewer unique Treg TCR beta sequences, versus 9.5 to 10-fold elsewhere. Sorted Omenn CD25-high CD127-low cells may not be bona fide Tregs. Shorter CDR3s in all patient subsets; >80% Treg-Tconv overlap in Omenn.

Trimming left V 5 bases short and J 1 base short, with 5 bases between. This CDR3 comprises 12 residues. Germline CDR1 is SEHNR and CDR2 is FQNEAQ (reference sequence). As to this clone: Its antigen is still unknown.

Genomic DNA came from blood conventional CD4+ T cells gated CD25-low CD127-high. Measured with immunoSEQ multiplex PCR; TCRdb has only the in-frame clones, and not every one. The sample holds tens of thousands of clones, approximately 93% seen once. These data also formed part of another study, on regulatory T cells. This second study says: The primer mix had 52 TRBV and 13 TRBJ primers.

The sequence came from a human donor in good health. This chain joins TRBV7-9 and TRBJ2-5; D is unresolved. The sequenced sample was CD4+ T cells sorted from blood. CDR3 DNA sequence: TGTGCCAGCAGCCAAAGCCAAGAGACCCAGTACTTC. Amino acids: CASSQSQETQYF. Together with reference TRBV7-9 and TRBJ2-5, the CDR3 gives the full variable domain: DTGVSQNPRHKITKRGQNVTFRCDPISEHNRLYWYRQTLGQGPEFLTYFQNEAQLEKSRLLSDRFSAERPKGSFSTLEIQRTEQGDSAMYLCASSQSQETQYFGPGTRLLVL.